This is a list of T cell receptor beta chains from one sample in a study of blood T cell repertoires in COVID-19. The data were produced by immunoSEQ multiplex PCR, yet TCRdb's version contains in-frame clones alone and is incomplete. The top ten hold about 2% of the sample, which has some 89,000 clones, roughly nine tenths seen once. Specimen: peripheral blood. Every receptor here comes from a man between 50 and 59 years old with acute or convalescent COVID-19. The CDR3 runs from the conserved cysteine through the conserved F or W. The order of the fields is D gene, J gene, V gene, clone size, CDR3 DNA, CDR3 protein. A D gene is named only where the DNA matches it firmly. Clone size is stated in some rows and not others, as once, few, many or a class when expanded.

>TRBD1|TRBJ2-7|TRBV5-1|NA
TGCGCCAGCAGCTTGGAGGGGACAGGAACCTACGAGCAGTACTTC
CASSLEGTGTYEQYF
>NA|TRBJ2-3|TRBV4-1|NA
TGCGCCAGCAGCCAAGAAAGGAGGGGTAGCGTCCTGGATACGCAGTATTTT
CASSQERRGSVLDTQYF
>NA|TRBJ2-5|TRBV5-8|NA
TGTGCCAGCAGCGCCTCGGGCAGGCGAGGGGAGACCCAGTACTTC
CASSASGRRGETQYF
>NA|TRBJ1-5|TRBV19|NA
TGTGCCAGTTCTCAGGGACTTTATGGCAATCAGCCCCAGCATTTT
CASSQGLYGNQPQHF
>NA|TRBJ2-3|TRBV5-5|NA
TGTGCCAGCAGCTTGTACGGGGAGAACACAGATACGCAGTATTTT
CASSLYGENTDTQYF
>NA|TRBJ2-5|TRBV7-3|NA
TGTGCCAGCAGCTGGGGGCCACAAGAGACCCAGTACTTC
CASSWGPQETQYF
>NA|TRBJ2-7|TRBV28|NA
TGTGCCAGCAGTGGACCCGGGGTCTCCTACGAGCAGTACTTC
CASSGPGVSYEQYF
>NA|TRBJ1-6|TRBV6-5|NA
TGTGCCAGCAGTTACAGATGGAGTAGCTATAATTCACCCCTCCACTTT
CASSYRWSSYNSPLHF
>NA|TRBJ1-1|TRBV7-9|once
TGTGCCAGCAGCACCCAGGGAATGAACACTGAAGCTTTCTTT
CASSTQGMNTEAFF
>TRBD1|TRBJ1-4|TRBV3-1/TRBV3-2|NA
TGTGCCAGCAGCCGCCAGGGGGCGCTTAATGAAAAACTGTTTTTT
CASSRQGALNEKLFF
>NA|TRBJ1-4|TRBV6-6|NA
TGTGCCAGCAGTTACCCGGATAGCGATGAAAAACTGTTTTTT
CASSYPDSDEKLFF
>TRBD1|TRBJ2-7|TRBV27|NA
TGTGCCAGCAGTTTGGGGACAGAGTACGAGCAGTACTTC
CASSLGTEYEQYF
>TRBD1|TRBJ1-5|TRBV28|NA
TGTGCCAGCAGCAATACAGGGGATGGCAATCAGCCCCAGCATTTT
CASSNTGDGNQPQHF
>NA|TRBJ2-3|TRBV18|once
TGTGCCAGCTCACGCGGCGGGACTGTTAGCACAGATACGCAGTATTTT
CASSRGGTVSTDTQYF
>NA|TRBJ2-2|TRBV11-3|NA
TGTGCCAGCAGCACCCGGACCGGGGAGCTGTTTTTT
CASSTRTGELFF
>NA|TRBJ2-2|TRBV6-5|NA
TGTGCCAGCAGCGCGGGTCGGGGGACCGGGGAGCTGTTTTTT
CASSAGRGTGELFF
>TRBD1|TRBJ1-1|TRBV28|NA
TGTGCCAGCAGCCCCCACCGGACAGGGAACACTGAAGCTTTCTTT
CASSPHRTGNTEAFF
>NA|TRBJ2-5|TRBV7-9|NA
TGTGCCAGCAGCTTTACAGCTCTCCGGGAGACCCAGTACTTC
CASSFTALRETQYF
>TRBD1|TRBJ2-5|TRBV9|NA
TGTGCCAGCAGCGTAGGGAGGACAGGGGTTTTCCAAGAGACCCAGTACTTC
CASSVGRTGVFQETQYF
>NA|TRBJ2-5|TRBV19|NA
TGTGCCAGTAGTATAACCTATTTCCAAGAGACCCAGTACTTC
CASSITYFQETQYF
>TRBD2|TRBJ2-2|TRBV7-2|NA
TGTGCCAGCAGCTCCCAACTACCAAGCGGGGGTGGGGAGCTGTTTTTT
CASSSQLPSGGGELFF
>TRBD1|TRBJ1-5|TRBV19|NA
TGTGCCAGTATGAGGACAGGGCAACAGCCCCAGCATTTT
CASMRTGQQPQHF
>TRBD2|TRBJ2-1|TRBV5-1|NA
TGCGCCAGCACCCTGGGGGGGGATTACAATGAGCAGTTCTTC
CASTLGGDYNEQFF
>NA|TRBJ1-6|TRBV4-2|NA
TGTGCCAGCAGCCAAGACGTGGACTGGGGTAATTCACCCCTCCACTTT
CASSQDVDWGNSPLHF
>NA|TRBJ1-6|TRBV27|NA
TGTGCCAGCAGTTATTCGGGGGGGAATTCACCCCTCCACTTT
CASSYSGGNSPLHF
>TRBD1|TRBJ1-1|TRBV6-5|NA
TGTGCCAGCAGTATTGACAGGGATACTGAAGCTTTCTTT
CASSIDRDTEAFF
>TRBD1|TRBJ2-1|TRBV5-8|once
TGTGCCAGCAGCTTGGGACAGGGCACCTACAATGAGCAGTTCTTC
CASSLGQGTYNEQFF
>TRBD2|TRBJ2-1|TRBV11-3|NA
TGTGCCAGCAGCTCTGGACTAGCGGGAACTTTAAATGAGCAGTTCTTC
CASSSGLAGTLNEQFF
>NA|TRBJ1-6|TRBV19|NA
TGTGCCAGCCAAAACCTGGCAGGCGAAAATTCACCCCTCCACTTT
CASQNLAGENSPLHF
>NA|TRBJ1-5|TRBV15|NA
TGTGCCACCAGTGTGAGGGGACTCCGAACAGCTAATCAGCCCCAGCATTTT
CATSVRGLRTANQPQHF
>NA|TRBJ1-1|TRBV6-5|NA
TGTGCCAGCAGTTTAAGGGAAGGGGTAGTAACTGAAGCTTTCTTT
CASSLREGVVTEAFF
>TRBD2|TRBJ2-1|TRBV4-1|NA
TGCGCCAGCAGCCAAGTAGCGGGAGACTACAATGAGCAGTTCTTC
CASSQVAGDYNEQFF
>TRBD1|TRBJ1-2|TRBV9|NA
TGTGCCAGCAGCGCAGACAGGGGGCTTGGCTACACCTTC
CASSADRGLGYTF
>NA|TRBJ1-1|TRBV6-5|NA
TGTGCCAGCAAAACTATACTGAACACTGAAGCTTTCTTT
CASKTILNTEAFF
>TRBD1|TRBJ2-6|TRBV5-1|once
TGCGCCAGCAGCTCCAGGGGGCCGGTATCTGGGGCCAACGTCCTGACTTTC
CASSSRGPVSGANVLTF
>TRBD2|TRBJ2-2|TRBV7-3|NA
TGTGCCAGCGGCCCCGGGGGGGTGATGAACACCGGGGAGCTGTTTTTT
CASGPGGVMNTGELFF
>TRBD2|TRBJ2-1|TRBV6-4|NA
TGTGCCAGCAGTGACTCGCCTAGCGGGAGTGGATACAATGAGCAGTTCTTC
CASSDSPSGSGYNEQFF
>TRBD1|TRBJ1-2|TRBV28|NA
TGTGCCAGCAGAACCACAGGGGGCTCCTATGGCTACACCTTC
CASRTTGGSYGYTF
>TRBD1|TRBJ1-6|TRBV7-8|NA
TGTGCCAGCAGCTTACGGGACAGGGGCAATTCACCCCTCCACTTT
CASSLRDRGNSPLHF
>NA|TRBJ2-1|TRBV7-2|many
TGTGCCAGCAGCTTAGCGGGGCAGAGTAGCTCCTACAATGAGCAGTTCTTC
CASSLAGQSSSYNEQFF
>NA|TRBJ2-7|TRBV29-1|NA
TGCAGCGTCGTACGGGACATCCACTACGAGCAGTACTTC
CSVVRDIHYEQYF
>TRBD1|TRBJ1-2|TRBV7-9|NA
TGTGCCAGCAGCTTAGGGGACAGGAGTGGCTACACCTTC
CASSLGDRSGYTF
>NA|TRBJ2-5|TRBV5-1|NA
TGCGCCAGCGGAATTGGGGTCTTACGGGAGGAGACCCAGTACTTC
CASGIGVLREETQYF
>NA|TRBJ2-5|TRBV12-3/TRBV12-4|NA
TGTGCCAGCACCCAAGAGAGAAGGGGGACCCAGTACTTC
CASTQERRGTQYF
>NA|TRBJ1-3|TRBV28|NA
TGTGCCAGCAGCTCGACAGGATCTGGAAACACCATATATTTT
CASSSTGSGNTIYF
>TRBD1|TRBJ1-5|TRBV19|NA
TGTGCCAGTAGTATAGGGACAGGGTCCCAGCCCCAGCATTTT
CASSIGTGSQPQHF
>TRBD2|TRBJ2-1|TRBV5-1|NA
TGCGCCAGCAGGCGGGCTAGCGGGGGGCTCGGGAATGAGCAGTTCTTC
CASRRASGGLGNEQFF
>NA|TRBJ1-2|TRBV19|few
TGTGCCAGTAGTACCGACGGGGTGCGGGGCTACACCTTC
CASSTDGVRGYTF
>NA|TRBJ2-5|TRBV4-3|NA
TGCGCCAGCAGCCAGGGTAGCGGCCAAGAGACCCAGTACTTC
CASSQGSGQETQYF
>TRBD1|TRBJ2-1|TRBV3-1/TRBV3-2|NA
TGTGCCAGCAGCCGGGGACAGACCTTTACATACAATGAGCAGTTCTTC
CASSRGQTFTYNEQFF
>TRBD2|TRBJ2-1|TRBV9|NA
TGTGCCAGCAGCGTAATCCCTAGCGGGGGGTACAATGAGCAGTTCTTC
CASSVIPSGGYNEQFF
>TRBD1|TRBJ1-2|TRBV4-1|NA
TGCGCCAGCAGCCAATTGTCCGGGACAGGGGGCTACACCTTC
CASSQLSGTGGYTF
>TRBD1|TRBJ1-1|TRBV2|few
TGTGCCAGCACCCGGACAGGGAATGAAGCTTTCTTT
CASTRTGNEAFF
>NA|TRBJ1-1|TRBV29-1|NA
TGCAGCGCCTCAGGGTTGGCGGAAGCTTTCTTT
CSASGLAEAFF